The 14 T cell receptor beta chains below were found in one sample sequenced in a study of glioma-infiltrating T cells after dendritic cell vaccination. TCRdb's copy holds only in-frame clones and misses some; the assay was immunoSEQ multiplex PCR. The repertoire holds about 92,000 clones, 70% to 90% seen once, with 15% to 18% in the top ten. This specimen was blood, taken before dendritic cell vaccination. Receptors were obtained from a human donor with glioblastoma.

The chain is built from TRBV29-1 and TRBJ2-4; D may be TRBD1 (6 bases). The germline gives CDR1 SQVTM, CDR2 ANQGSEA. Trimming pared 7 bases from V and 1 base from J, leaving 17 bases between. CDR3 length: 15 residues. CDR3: CSASRPTGAKNIQYF. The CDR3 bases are TGCAGCGCATCCCGTCCGACAGGTGCCAAAAACATTCAGTACTTC.

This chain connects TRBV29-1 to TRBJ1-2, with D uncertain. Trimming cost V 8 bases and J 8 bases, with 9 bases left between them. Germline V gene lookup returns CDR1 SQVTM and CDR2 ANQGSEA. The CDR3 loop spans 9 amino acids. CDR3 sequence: CSPTEGYTF. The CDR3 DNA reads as TGCAGCCCTACCGAGGGCTACACCTTC.

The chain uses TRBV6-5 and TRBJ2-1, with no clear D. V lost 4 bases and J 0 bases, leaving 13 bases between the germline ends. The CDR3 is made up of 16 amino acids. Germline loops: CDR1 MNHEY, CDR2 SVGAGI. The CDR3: CASSSWAVASYNEQFF. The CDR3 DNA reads TGTGCCAGCAGTTCCTGGGCCGTGGCCTCCTACAATGAGCAGTTCTTC.

The CDR3 loop is CASSLGRTDTYEQYF. The CDR3 DNA follows: TGTGCCAGCAGCTTAGGTAGGACAGACACCTACGAGCAGTACTTC. The chain combines TRBV7-2 with TRBJ2-7, with D possibly TRBD1 on 6 matching bases. Germline CDR1 SGHTA, CDR2 FQGNSA. V lost 1 base and J lost 2, with 12 bases in between. The CDR3 is 15 residues long.

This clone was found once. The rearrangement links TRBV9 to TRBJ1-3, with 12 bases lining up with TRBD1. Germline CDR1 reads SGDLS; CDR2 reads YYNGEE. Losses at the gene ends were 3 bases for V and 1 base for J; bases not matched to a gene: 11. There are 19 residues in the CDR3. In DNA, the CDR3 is TGTGCCAGCAGCGCCTCCCCGGGACAGGGGGCCTTTTCTGGAAACACCATATATTTT. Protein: CASSASPGQGAFSGNTIYF.

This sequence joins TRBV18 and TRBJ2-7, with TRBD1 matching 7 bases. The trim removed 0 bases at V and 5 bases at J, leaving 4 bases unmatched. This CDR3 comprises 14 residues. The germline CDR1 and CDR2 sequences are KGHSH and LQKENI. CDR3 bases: TGTGCCAGCTCACCACCGGGGACAGTACACGAGCAGTACTTC. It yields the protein CASSPPGTVHEQYF.

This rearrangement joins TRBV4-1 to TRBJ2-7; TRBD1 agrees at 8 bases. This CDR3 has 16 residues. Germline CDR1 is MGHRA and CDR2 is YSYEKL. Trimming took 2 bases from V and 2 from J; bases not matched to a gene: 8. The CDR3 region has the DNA TGCGCCAGCAGCCAATTGTCGGGACAGGTCCCCTACGAGCAGTACTTC. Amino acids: CASSQLSGQVPYEQYF.

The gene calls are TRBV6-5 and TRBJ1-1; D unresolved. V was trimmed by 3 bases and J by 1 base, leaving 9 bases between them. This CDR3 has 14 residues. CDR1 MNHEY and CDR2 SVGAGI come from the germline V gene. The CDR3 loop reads CASSYGTANTEAFF. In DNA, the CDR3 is TGTGCCAGCAGTTATGGAACAGCGAACACTGAAGCTTTCTTT.

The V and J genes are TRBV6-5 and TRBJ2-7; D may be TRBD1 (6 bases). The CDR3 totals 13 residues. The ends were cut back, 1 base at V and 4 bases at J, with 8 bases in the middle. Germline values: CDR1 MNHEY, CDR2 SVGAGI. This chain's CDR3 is CASSYLQGYEQYF. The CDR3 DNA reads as TGTGCCAGCAGTTACTTACAGGGATACGAGCAGTACTTC.

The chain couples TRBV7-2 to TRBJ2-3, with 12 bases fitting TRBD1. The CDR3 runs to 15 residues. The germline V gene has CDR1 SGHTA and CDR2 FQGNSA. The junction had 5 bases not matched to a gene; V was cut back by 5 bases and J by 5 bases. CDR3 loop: CASSPWDRGQDTQYF. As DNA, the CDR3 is TGTGCCAGCAGCCCTTGGGACAGGGGGCAAGATACGCAGTATTTT.

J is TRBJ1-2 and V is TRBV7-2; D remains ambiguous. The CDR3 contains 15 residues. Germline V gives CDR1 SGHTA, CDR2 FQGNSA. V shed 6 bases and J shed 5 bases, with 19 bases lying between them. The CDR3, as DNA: TGTGCCAGCAGACAAGTCGGGGTGTCGCCTTATGGCTACACCTTC. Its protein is CASRQVGVSPYGYTF. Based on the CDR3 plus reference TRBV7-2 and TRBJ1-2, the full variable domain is GAGVSQSPSNKVTEKGKDVELRCDPISGHTALYWYRQSLGQGLEFLIYFQGNSAPDKSGLPSDRFSAERTGGSVSTLTIQRTQQEDSAVYLCASRQVGVSPYGYTFGSGTRLTVV.

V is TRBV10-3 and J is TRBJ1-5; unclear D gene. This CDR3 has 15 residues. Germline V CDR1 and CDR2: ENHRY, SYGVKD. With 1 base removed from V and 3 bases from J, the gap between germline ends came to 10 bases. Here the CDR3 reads CAISELSGYNQPQHF. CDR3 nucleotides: TGTGCCATCAGTGAGTTATCAGGCTACAATCAGCCCCAGCATTTT.

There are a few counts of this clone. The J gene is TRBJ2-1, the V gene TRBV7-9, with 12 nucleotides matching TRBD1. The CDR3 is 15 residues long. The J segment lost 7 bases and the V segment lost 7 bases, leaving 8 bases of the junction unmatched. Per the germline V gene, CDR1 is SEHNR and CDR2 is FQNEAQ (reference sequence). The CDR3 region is CASTPGQGARNEQFF. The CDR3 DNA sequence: TGTGCCAGCACCCCGGGACAGGGGGCGCGGAATGAGCAGTTCTTC.

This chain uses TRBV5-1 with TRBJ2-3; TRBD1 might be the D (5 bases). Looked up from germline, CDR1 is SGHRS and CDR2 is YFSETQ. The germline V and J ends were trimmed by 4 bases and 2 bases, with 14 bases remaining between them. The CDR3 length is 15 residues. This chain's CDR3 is CASSPIPGNTDTQYF. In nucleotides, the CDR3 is TGCGCCAGCAGCCCTATCCCAGGGAACACAGATACGCAGTATTTT.